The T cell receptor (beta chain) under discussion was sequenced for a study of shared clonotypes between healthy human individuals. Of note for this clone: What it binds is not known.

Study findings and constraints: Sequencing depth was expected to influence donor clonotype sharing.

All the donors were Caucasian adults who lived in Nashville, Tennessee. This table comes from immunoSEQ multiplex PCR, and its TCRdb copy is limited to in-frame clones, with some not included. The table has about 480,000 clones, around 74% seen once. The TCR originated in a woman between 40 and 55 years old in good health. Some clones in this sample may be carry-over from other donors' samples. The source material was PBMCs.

This CDR3 reads CASSEYRISNQPQHF. The CDR3 DNA reads TGTGCCAGCAGTGAATACAGGATTAGCAATCAGCCCCAGCATTTT. The gene calls are TRBV6-1 and TRBJ1-5; TRBD1 is a possible D gene (5 bases). Trimming shortened V by 2 bases and J by 0 bases, and 8 bases separated the two germline ends. The CDR3 extends over 15 amino acids. Germline V lookup: CDR1 MNHNS, CDR2 SASEGT.